The source of this T cell receptor beta chain is a study of blood T cell repertoires in COVID-19. On the study more broadly: The origin of the acute and convalescent COVID-19 samples was the United States, Italy and Spain. Sample material is recorded as cDNA or gDNA derived from T cells, B-cell-depleted T cells, or PBMCs.

Per the original data handling: Amplifying reference gene primers gave estimates of nucleated cell counts. Using immunoSEQ multiplex PCR, the repertoire was profiled, and TCRdb retains in-frame clones only, with some absent. That table furnishes V, J and clone size, whereas the DNA furnished D and trimming. The sample contains 13,000 to 15,000 clones, around 89% of which appear only once. Germline loops: CDR1 MNHEY, CDR2 SVGEGT. The CDR3 sequence is 15 residues long. The junction had 11 bases not matched to a gene; V was cut back by 6 bases and J by 7 bases. The sample was peripheral blood. The TCR originated in a human donor in a cohort sampled during active COVID-19. The V gene is TRBV6-2 or TRBV6-3, the J gene TRBJ2-1; TRBD1 aligns across 8 bases. The CDR3 here is CASSSGQGWENEQFF. CDR3 coding DNA: TGTGCCAGCAGCTCCGGACAGGGCTGGGAGAATGAGCAGTTCTTC.